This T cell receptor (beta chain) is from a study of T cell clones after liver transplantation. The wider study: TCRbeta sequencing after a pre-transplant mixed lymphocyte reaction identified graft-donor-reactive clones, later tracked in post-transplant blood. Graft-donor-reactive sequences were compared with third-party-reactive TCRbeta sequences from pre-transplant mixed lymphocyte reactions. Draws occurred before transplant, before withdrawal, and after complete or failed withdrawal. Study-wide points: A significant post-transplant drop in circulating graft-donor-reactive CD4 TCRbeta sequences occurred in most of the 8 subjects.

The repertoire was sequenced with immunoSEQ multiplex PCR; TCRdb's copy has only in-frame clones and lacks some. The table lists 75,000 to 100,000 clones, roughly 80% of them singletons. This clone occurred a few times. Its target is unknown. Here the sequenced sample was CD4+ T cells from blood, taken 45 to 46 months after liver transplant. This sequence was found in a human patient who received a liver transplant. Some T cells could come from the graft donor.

CDR3 sequence: CASSPTQGSGFF. The CDR3 bases are TGTGCCAGCAGCCCCACCCAGGGTAGTGGGTTCTTC. The chain links TRBV7-2 to TRBJ2-1, with a weak D call TRBD1 (5 bases). Germline assignment: CDR1 SGHTA and CDR2 FQGNSA. Trimming took 5 bases from V and 15 from J, leaving 17 bases between them. This CDR3 spans 12 amino acids.